What follows are 18 T cell receptor beta chains derived from one specimen sequenced in a study of blood T cell repertoires in COVID-19. The repertoire was sequenced with immunoSEQ multiplex PCR; TCRdb's copy has only in-frame clones and lacks some. The table lists about 270,000 clones, around 85% of them singletons. Sequenced input: peripheral blood. Every receptor here comes from a human donor with COVID-19, enrolled during active disease. The donor label of this sample is uncertain.

The J gene is TRBJ2-7, the V gene TRBV13; 9 bases are shared with TRBD2. Germline CDR1 and CDR2: PRHDT and FYEKMQ (reference sequence). V lost 6 bases to trimming and J lost 8 bases; unmatched junction nucleotides: 11. The CDR3 covers 14 residues. The CDR3 reads CASSFLAGGEQQYF. The CDR3 coding sequence is TGTGCCAGCAGTTTTCTCGCGGGGGGGGAACAGCAGTACTTC.

The V call is TRBV30, the J call TRBJ1-4; TRBD1 matches at 7 bases. The germline V gene encodes CDR1 GTSNPN and CDR2 SVGIG (reference sequence). Trimming removed 5 bases from V and 2 bases from J; junction bases left unmatched: 5. There are 14 residues in the CDR3. The DNA for the CDR3 is TGTGCCTGGGCTACAGGGGTGACTAATGAAAAACTGTTTTTT. Translation: CAWATGVTNEKLFF. Complete variable domain (other parts from reference TRBV30 and TRBJ1-4): SQTIHQWPATLVQPVGSPLSLECTVEGTSNPNLYWYRQAAGRGLQLLFYSVGIGQISSEVPQNLSASRPQDRQFILSSKKLLLSDSGFYLCAWATGVTNEKLFFGSGTQLSVL.

V gene TRBV5-4 combines with J gene TRBJ2-5; 9 nucleotides match TRBD1. CDR3 length equals 16 residues. Trimming at V came to 0 bases and at J to 0 bases, leaving 3 bases not matched to a gene. CDR1 and CDR2 (germline): SGHNT, YYREEE (reference sequence). CDR3 bases: TGTGCCAGCAGCTTGGGCGACAGGGGGTACCAAGAGACCCAGTACTTC. It is translated as CASSLGDRGYQETQYF.

J is TRBJ2-7 and V is TRBV7-8; 8 nucleotides agree with TRBD2. In germline, CDR1 is SGHVS, CDR2 FQNEAQ. V gave up 5 bases and J gave up 6 bases; unmatched junction bases: 6. The CDR3 is made up of 13 amino acids. The CDR3 loop is CASSPREGGEQYF. DNA of the CDR3: TGTGCCAGCAGCCCCCGGGAGGGGGGCGAGCAGTACTTC.

Concerning this clone itself: This same CDR3 is encoded by further DNA sequences in the sample. The chain has TRBV3-1 (or the pseudogene TRBV3-2) and TRBJ2-3, with 10 nucleotides matching TRBD2. The germline CDR1 and CDR2 sequences are LGHDT and YNNKEL (reference sequence). The CDR3 is 15 residues long. J lost 1 base, V lost 4 bases, and 2 bases had no gene match. CDR3: CASSLGTSGTDTQYF. For the CDR3, the DNA is TGTGCCAGCAGCCTAGGGACTAGCGGCACAGATACGCAGTATTTT.

The genes are TRBV19 and TRBJ2-3, with 8 bases aligning to TRBD1. With 3 bases clipped from V and 0 bases from J, the junction kept 8 bases outside the gene matches. The germline V gene encodes CDR1 LNHDA and CDR2 SQIVND (reference sequence). This CDR3 has 17 amino acids. CDR3 coding DNA: TGTGCCAGTAGTATGCACCTGGGACAGGTTAGCACAGATACGCAGTATTTT. This encodes CASSMHLGQVSTDTQYF.

The chain employs TRBV7-2 and TRBJ1-1, with 7 bases that match TRBD1. Germline CDR1 reads SGHTA; CDR2 reads FQGNSA. This CDR3 spans 13 amino acids. V shed 5 bases, J shed 6 bases, and the junction held 6 bases outside the gene matches. CDR3 coding DNA: TGTGCCAGCAGCCCAAGGGGGCGAGCTGAAGCTTTCTTT. Its protein is CASSPRGRAEAFF.

This chain connects TRBV4-1 to TRBJ2-1, with D uncertain. V was clipped by 5 bases and J by 5 bases, with 7 bases between them. The V gene's germline CDR1 is MGHRA and CDR2 YSYEKL. This CDR3 spans 12 amino acids. The CDR3 DNA follows: TGCGCCAGCAGCTCCCCCAACAATGAGCAGTTCTTC. This gives the protein CASSSPNNEQFF.

The chain employs TRBV19 and TRBJ2-6; D may be TRBD2 (5 bases). Germline V gives CDR1 LNHDA, CDR2 SQIVND (reference sequence). This CDR3 region has 18 residues. Deletions cut 5 bases from V and 0 bases from J, with 17 bases between. DNA of the CDR3: TGTGCCAGTAGTTCCGGGATCTTGTACCGCTCTGGGGCCAACGTCCTGACTTTC. This sequence encodes CASSSGILYRSGANVLTF.

The chain has TRBV28 and TRBJ2-6; D unclear. V lost 3 bases to trimming and J lost 3 bases, with 6 bases between them. Germline assignment: CDR1 MDHEN and CDR2 SYDVKM. The CDR3 extends over 14 amino acids. The CDR3 bases are TGTGCCAGCAGTTTCCTAGTTGGGGCCAACGTCCTGACTTTC. Its protein product is CASSFLVGANVLTF.

This clone showed up just once. The gene calls are TRBV5-1 and TRBJ1-3, with D possibly matching TRBD1 (5 bases). The CDR3 sequence is 16 residues long. The V end was cut by 4 bases, the J end by 1 base, with 15 bases between. The V gene's germline CDR1 is SGHRS and CDR2 YFSETQ. CDR3 sequence: CASSEGRGWSGNTIYF. The CDR3 nucleotides are TGCGCCAGCAGCGAGGGACGGGGGTGGTCTGGAAACACCATATATTTT. Using reference TRBV5-1 and TRBJ1-3 for the parts outside the CDR3, the full variable domain is KAGVTQTPRYLIKTRGQQVTLSCSPISGHRSVSWYQQTPGQGLQFLFEYFSETQRNKGNFPGRFSGRQFSNSRSEMNVSTLELGDSALYLCASSEGRGWSGNTIYFGEGSWLTVV.

V usage is TRBV7-3 and J usage is TRBJ2-1, with 8 bases lining up with TRBD2. Germline V gene lookup returns CDR1 SGHTA and CDR2 FQGTGA. The CDR3 sequence is 20 residues long. Losses at the gene ends were 2 bases for V and 3 bases for J; bases not matched to a gene: 18. CDR3: CASSLVRRRGGSPLYNEQFF. CDR3 DNA sequence: TGTGCCAGCAGCTTAGTCCGCCGCCGGGGGGGGAGCCCGCTCTACAATGAGCAGTTCTTC.

This chain joins TRBV28 and TRBJ2-2, with 10 bases lining up with TRBD2. Trimming took 5 bases from V and 2 from J; bases not matched to a gene: 11. CDR1 and CDR2 (germline): MDHEN, SYDVKM. CDR3 length equals 18 residues. CDR3 bases: TGTGCCAGCAGTCCCCCACTAGCGGGGATAAAAAACACCGGGGAGCTGTTTTTT. This codes for CASSPPLAGIKNTGELFF.

The chain has TRBV6-6 and TRBJ2-2, with 7 bases matching TRBD2. Unmatched junction bases numbered 5, after V lost 2 bases and J lost 2 bases. Germline CDR1 is MNHNY and CDR2 is SVGAGI (reference sequence). The CDR3 is made up of 16 amino acids. The CDR3 DNA is TGTGCCAGCAGTTACGCTAGCGGAGTTAACACCGGGGAGCTGTTTTTT. It encodes CASSYASGVNTGELFF.

J is TRBJ2-1 and V is TRBV3-1 (or the pseudogene TRBV3-2); the match to TRBD2 covers 7 bases. The ends lost 2 bases at V and 3 bases at J; junction bases unmatched: 7. The germline V gene has CDR1 LGHDT and CDR2 YNNKEL (reference sequence). This CDR3 is built from 16 residues. CDR3 region: CASSQPLARGYNEQFF. The CDR3 DNA follows: TGTGCCAGCAGCCAACCACTAGCGAGAGGCTACAATGAGCAGTTCTTC.

The chain employs TRBV11-2 and TRBJ2-7; 9 nucleotides match TRBD2. With 4 bases clipped from V and 3 bases from J, the junction kept 7 bases outside the gene matches. Per the germline V gene, CDR1 is SGHAT and CDR2 is FQNNGV. The length of the CDR3 is 15 residues. CDR3 in amino acids: CASSSRTAGGYEQYF. DNA of the CDR3: TGTGCCAGCAGCTCGAGAACAGCGGGGGGCTACGAGCAGTACTTC.

The chain has TRBV2 and TRBJ1-2; possibly TRBD1 for D (6 bases). The V end was cut by 7 bases, the J end by 2 bases, with 17 bases between. Germline V gene data show CDR1 as SNHLY and CDR2 as FYNNEI. The CDR3 totals 15 residues. The CDR3: CASKVLRTDNYGYTF. The DNA of the CDR3 is TGTGCCAGCAAGGTACTAAGGACAGACAACTATGGCTACACCTTC.

The chain uses TRBV2 and TRBJ1-6; possibly TRBD1 for D (6 bases). Germline CDR1 reads SNHLY; CDR2 reads FYNNEI. Between the trimmed V and J ends, which lost 10 bases and 7 bases, there was a span of 17 bases. This CDR3 is 14 amino acids long. CDR3 DNA: TGTGCCACCCATCGGGTCAGGGGCAATTCACCCCTCCACTTT. Its protein is CATHRVRGNSPLHF.